One sample yielded the 5 T cell receptor beta chains listed below, sequenced in a study of regulatory T cells in long-lasting Graves disease. Construction of the TCR beta libraries employed iRepertoire HTBI primers in conjunction with Arm-PCR of CDR3 regions. TCRdb called the multiplex PCR reads again in MiXCR, with one record for every CDR3 protein. The table has about 300,000 distinct CDR3 sequences, 18% seen once. Described time point: newly diagnosed GD, antithyroid drugs for less than 3 months. Making the TCR library involved RNA that had been extracted from PBMCs. This material consisted of peripheral blood mononuclear cells (PBMCs), taken at new diagnosis, from a patient treated with antithyroid drugs. These receptors were obtained from a female donor with Graves disease.

This clonotype occurred many times. The CDR3 nucleotides are TGCAGTGCTGAATTGGGGGGGAGGGCGGTAGAGACCCAGTACTTC. Amino acid sequence: CSAELGGRAVETQYF. The chain uses TRBV20-1 and TRBJ2-5; 7 bases align to TRBD2. This CDR3 contains 15 residues. J was trimmed by 4 bases and V by 5 bases; bases with no gene match: 13. Looked up from germline, CDR1 is DFQATT and CDR2 is SNEGSKA (reference sequence).

The chain employs TRBV19 and TRBJ2-1; tentatively, D is TRBD2 (6 bases). The CDR3 is 15 amino acids. Germline V gene sequence: CDR1 LNHDA, CDR2 SQIVND (reference sequence). V was clipped by 3 bases and J by 5 bases, with 14 bases between them. CDR3 sequence: CASSIPGVGDNEQFF. The CDR3 nucleotides are TGTGCCAGTAGTATTCCGGGAGTAGGCGACAATGAGCAGTTCTTC.

This clonotype was counted only a few times. This rearrangement joins TRBV20-1 to TRBJ2-1; 9 nucleotides match TRBD2. Trimming removed 0 bases from V and 8 bases from J; junction bases left unmatched: 8. CDR1 and CDR2 (germline): DFQATT, SNEGSKA (reference sequence). The CDR3 is 15 residues long. CDR3 in DNA: TGCAGTGCTAGAGACGGGGGACTAGCCGGCGATGAGCAGTTCTTC. It specifies CSARDGGLAGDEQFF.

This clonotype was detected only a few times. The rearrangement joins TRBV30 to TRBJ1-3; a weak D match, TRBD1 (5 bases). V lost 3 bases to trimming and J lost 2 bases, with 5 bases between them. Per germline, CDR1 GTSNPN and CDR2 SVGIG (reference sequence). The CDR3 loop spans 12 amino acids. The CDR3 is CAWRGAGNTIYF. The CDR3, as DNA: TGTGCCTGGAGAGGGGCTGGAAACACCATATATTTT.

The table lists this clonotype with many counts. The chain is built from TRBV7-9 and TRBJ2-1; D may be TRBD1 or TRBD2 (5 bases each). V was pared by 4 bases and J by 11 bases, with 12 bases between. This CDR3 region has 12 residues. The germline gives CDR1 SEHNR, CDR2 FQNEAQ (reference sequence). CDR3: CASSYRPGQQFF. The CDR3 nucleotides read TGTGCCAGCAGCTATCGGCCGGGACAGCAGTTCTTC.